One sample yielded the 7 T cell receptor beta chains listed below, sequenced in a study of cytomegalovirus exposure and HLA in healthy donors. TCRdb's copy holds only in-frame clones and misses some; the assay was immunoSEQ multiplex PCR. Altogether approximately 62,000 clones are present, 92% being singletons, with the ten largest covering roughly 1.3%. The sequenced sample was PBMCs. These receptor sequences come from a woman aged 18-29 years in good health and CMV-seronegative.

CDR3: CASSDPQGLKDEQYF. DNA for the CDR3: TGTGCCAGCAGTGACCCACAGGGTTTGAAAGACGAGCAGTACTTC. V and J are TRBV7-6 and TRBJ2-7, with a tentative D call TRBD1 (6 bases). Germline CDR1 and CDR2: SGHVS and FNYEAQ. With 6 bases removed from V and 5 bases from J, the gap between germline ends came to 20 bases. The CDR3 is 15 residues long. The entire variable domain, with the rest obtained from reference TRBV7-6 and TRBJ2-7, is as follows: GAGVSQSPRYKVTKRGQDVALRCDPISGHVSLYWYRQALGQGPEFLTYFNYEAQQDKSGLPNDRFSAERPEGSISTLTIQRTEQRDSAMYRCASSDPQGLKDEQYFGPGTRLTVT.

The CDR3 nucleotides read TGTGCCAGCTCACTATCAGGGGCCCCCGATACGCAGTATTTT. Translated, it gives CASSLSGAPDTQYF. The chain has TRBV18 and TRBJ2-3, with D possibly TRBD1 on 6 matching bases. CDR1 and CDR2 (germline): KGHSH, LQKENI. The CDR3 length is 14 residues. V was trimmed by 4 bases and J by 6 bases, leaving 14 bases between them. Combining the CDR3 with reference TRBV18 and TRBJ2-3 gives the whole variable domain NAGVMQNPRHLVRRRGQEARLRCSPMKGHSHVYWYRQLPEEGLKFMVYLQKENIIDESGMPKERFSAEFPKEGPSILRIQQVVRGDSAAYFCASSLSGAPDTQYFGPGTRLTVL.

Here the CDR3 reads CASSSPPEEGANTGELFF. The CDR3 bases are TGTGCCAGCAGCTCCCCCCCGGAGGAGGGAGCGAACACCGGGGAGCTGTTTTTT. The V call is TRBV7-6, the J call TRBJ2-2, with D maybe TRBD2 (6 bases). This CDR3 contains 18 residues. Germline V gives CDR1 SGHVS, CDR2 FNYEAQ. Deletions cut 4 bases from V and 0 bases from J, with 18 bases between.

The chain links TRBV15 to TRBJ1-2, with D possibly matching TRBD1 (5 bases). CDR3 size: 14 residues. V lost 3 bases and J 2 bases, leaving 10 bases between the germline ends. Germline V gene data show CDR1 as LNHNV and CDR2 as YYDKDF (reference sequence). In DNA, the CDR3 is TGTGCCACCAGCAGGGGGGGGACGAACTATGGCTACACCTTC. This codes for CATSRGGTNYGYTF.

This clone has just one count. The CDR3 nucleotides are TGTGCCTGGAGTAGCCAAGTTGCAGATACGCAGTATTTT. Its translation is CAWSSQVADTQYF. The rearrangement joins TRBV30 to TRBJ2-3; D is unclear. The CDR3 is 13 residues long. Trimming took off 2 bases at V and 4 bases at J, with 10 bases between the two ends. Germline V gene sequence: CDR1 GTSNPN, CDR2 SVGIG (reference sequence).

The CDR3 DNA sequence: TGCAGCGAGTCCGGGACAGAATCCTATGGCTACACCTTC. Its protein product is CSESGTESYGYTF. This chain joins TRBV29-1 and TRBJ1-2, with 7 bases fitting TRBD1. Germline V lookup: CDR1 SQVTM, CDR2 ANQGSEA. The V segment lost 7 bases and the J segment 4 bases; nucleotides outside the gene matches: 9. There are 13 residues in the CDR3.

The chain combines TRBV14 with TRBJ1-3; no reliable D call. The CDR3 spans 12 residues. Between the trimmed V and J ends, which lost 9 bases and 1 base, there was a span of 7 bases. CDR1 is SGHDN, CDR2 FVKESK, per germline. The CDR3 DNA is TGTGCCAGGAGGCTGTCTGGAAACACCATATATTTT. Encoded protein: CARRLSGNTIYF.